These 20 T cell receptor beta chains originate from one sample sequenced in a study of blood T cells in healthy people across ages. PCR was performed a second time for 7 to 11 cycles using a sample-barcoded 5' primer and a J-beta primer mix. One entry per CDR3 protein, called by TCRdb with MiXCR from the 5' RACE reads. The sample lists around 1,500,000 distinct CDR3 sequences, roughly 40% occurring once. The sample consisted of blood. The receptor set was obtained from a woman aged 18 to 35 in good health.

This clonotype was seen only a few times. The CDR3 DNA follows: TGTGCCACCTCGGGCAGTCTGAATCAGCCCCAGCATTTT. The encoded protein is CATSGSLNQPQHF. The chain recombines TRBV15 with TRBJ1-5; D unresolved. This CDR3 has 13 amino acids. The germline V gene has CDR1 LNHNV and CDR2 YYDKDF (reference sequence). V was trimmed by 8 bases and J by 4 bases, leaving 12 bases between them. Based on the CDR3 plus reference TRBV15 and TRBJ1-5, the full variable domain is DAMVIQNPRYQVTQFGKPVTLSCSQTLNHNVMYWYQQKSSQAPKLLFHYYDKDFNNEADTPDNFQSRRPNTSFCFLDIRSPGLGDTAMYLCATSGSLNQPQHFGDGTRLSIL.

This clonotype has just a few counts. The genes are TRBV6-5 and TRBJ2-7; 9 bases are shared with TRBD2. Germline CDR1 and CDR2: MNHEY and SVGAGI. The ends lost 0 bases at V and 3 bases at J; junction bases unmatched: 3. The CDR3 length is 15 residues. CDR3 amino acids: CASSYSGGGDYEQYF. The DNA of the CDR3 is TGTGCCAGCAGTTACTCGGGCGGGGGGGACTACGAGCAGTACTTC.

V gene TRBV2 combines with J gene TRBJ2-6; no reliable D call. Trimming took off 2 bases at V and 2 bases at J, with 7 bases between the two ends. The CDR3 spans 15 residues. From germline, CDR1 is SNHLY and CDR2 FYNNEI. The CDR3 sequence: CASSELPAGANVLTF. Written as DNA, the CDR3 is TGTGCCAGCAGTGAACTGCCAGCTGGGGCCAACGTCCTGACTTTC.

This chain links TRBV20-1 with TRBJ1-2, with D perhaps matching TRBD1 (6 bases). V was pared by 3 bases and J by 4 bases, with 15 bases between. Per the germline V gene, CDR1 is DFQATT and CDR2 is SNEGSKA (reference sequence). The length of the CDR3 is 14 residues. CDR3 sequence (DNA): TGCAGTGCTAGTGCGGACAGCAATTTCTATGGCTACACCTTC. It encodes CSASADSNFYGYTF.

This chain connects TRBV5-1 to TRBJ1-1, with D maybe TRBD1 (5 bases). Germline V gene data show CDR1 as SGHRS and CDR2 as YFSETQ. The CDR3 contains 16 residues. The germline V and J ends were trimmed by 9 bases and 4 bases, with 25 bases remaining between them. CDR3 in DNA: TGCGCCACAGCAGCCGGAGGGGTGGGGGGGTTCACTGAAGCTTTCTTT. As protein: CATAAGGVGGFTEAFF.

This clonotype appeared a few times. The genes are TRBV20-1 and TRBJ2-3, with D perhaps matching TRBD2 (5 bases). V was clipped by 3 bases and J by 1 base, with 26 bases between them. The CDR3 length is 19 residues. The germline V gene encodes CDR1 DFQATT and CDR2 SNEGSKA (reference sequence). The CDR3 reads CSASVSPPTRARGTDTQYF. In DNA, the CDR3 is TGCAGTGCTAGCGTCAGCCCTCCTACTAGAGCGAGAGGCACAGATACGCAGTATTTT.

This clonotype was recorded only once. This chain joins TRBV7-9 and TRBJ2-1; 8 nucleotides agree with TRBD2. The end of the DNA is better explained by TRBJ2-7, so the J call may be wrong. The CDR3 sequence is 15 residues long. The germline V gene encodes CDR1 SEHNR and CDR2 FQNEAQ (reference sequence). The CDR3 spells CASEGAGASYNEQYF. The CDR3 DNA reads as TGTGCCAGCGAAGGAGCGGGAGCCTCCTACAATGAGCAGTACTTC.

In this sample, this clonotype turned up a few times. V gene TRBV12-3 or TRBV12-4 combines with J gene TRBJ2-1; a possible D gene is TRBD1 (5 bases). Trimming left V 5 bases short and J 4 bases short, with 12 bases between. The CDR3 is 14 amino acids. The CDR3 spells CASSPRQIYNEQFF. The DNA of the CDR3 is TGTGCCAGCAGTCCCCGACAGATTTACAATGAGCAGTTCTTC.

The rearrangement links TRBV6-5 to TRBJ1-4; 8 bases map to TRBD1. CDR1 MNHEY and CDR2 SVGAGI come from the germline V gene. Germline trimming cut 5 bases from V and 0 bases from J; bases unmatched to any gene: 5. There are 16 residues in the CDR3. The CDR3 sequence is CASSNGQGPTNEKLFF. The CDR3 bases are TGTGCCAGCAGTAACGGACAGGGACCAACTAATGAAAAACTGTTTTTT.

This clonotype was counted many times. This chain connects TRBV4-1 to TRBJ2-7, with TRBD1 matching over 7 bases. The CDR3 totals 14 residues. Germline CDR1 MGHRA, CDR2 YSYEKL. With V trimmed by 5 bases and J by 1 base, 5 bases remained unmatched. The CDR3 DNA reads as TGCGCCAGCAGCTACTACAGGGGTTCCTACGAGCAGTACTTC. Translating it yields CASSYYRGSYEQYF.

J is TRBJ2-7 and V is TRBV7-2; D ambiguous. The germline V and J ends were trimmed by 8 bases and 7 bases, with 21 bases remaining between them. Per the germline V gene, CDR1 is SGHTA and CDR2 is FQGNSA. This CDR3 has 14 residues. DNA of the CDR3: TGTGCCAGCTGCCCACGGACCCGCTTCGGTGAGCAGTACTTC. Translation: CASCPRTRFGEQYF.

The sample holds many counts of this clonotype. CDR3 DNA: TGCAGTGTTTCGGACAGGGGCTTTAGCTCCTACGAGCAGTACTTC. This translates into CSVSDRGFSSYEQYF. The chain recombines TRBV20-1 with TRBJ2-7; TRBD1 matches at 9 bases. The CDR3 is 15 residues long. J was trimmed by 0 bases and V by 7 bases; bases with no gene match: 10. Germline assignment: CDR1 DFQATT and CDR2 SNEGSKA (reference sequence).

The chain has TRBV20-1 and TRBJ1-5; no clear D. Germline CDR1 is DFQATT and CDR2 is SNEGSKA (reference sequence). This CDR3 contains 13 residues. V lost 2 bases to trimming and J lost 3 bases, with 8 bases between them. The DNA for the CDR3 is TGCAGTGCTAGAAAGCCAGACAATCAGCCCCAGCATTTT. It translates to CSARKPDNQPQHF.

Remarks on this clonotype: One end of the junction fails to match germline, which may point to a read error. The chain is built from TRBV6-5 and TRBJ1-1; D not resolved. Germline loops: CDR1 MNHEY, CDR2 SVGAGI. The CDR3 length is 12 residues. The CDR3 sequence is CASGYRDGEAFF. As DNA, the CDR3 is TGTGCCAGCGGTTACCGCGACGGCGAAGCTTTCTTT.

The chain combines TRBV7-9 with TRBJ1-4; 10 bases line up with TRBD1. From germline, CDR1 is SEHNR and CDR2 FQNEAQ (reference sequence). Germline trimming cut 5 bases from V and 5 bases from J; bases unmatched to any gene: 5. The CDR3 runs to 15 residues. The CDR3 region has the DNA TGTGCCAGCAGCCGATTGGGACAGGGGAATGAAAAACTGTTTTTT. Amino acid sequence: CASSRLGQGNEKLFF.

J is TRBJ1-1 and V is TRBV15, with 7 bases matching TRBD1. The CDR3 is 16 amino acids. J lost 1 base, V lost 5 bases, and 10 bases had no gene match. Germline V CDR1 and CDR2: LNHNV, YYDKDF (reference sequence). In DNA, the CDR3 is TGTGCCACCAGCCTCGCAGGGGGGCAGGGGAACACTGAAGCTTTCTTT. As protein: CATSLAGGQGNTEAFF.

This clonotype was counted a few times. The rearrangement joins TRBV3-1 to TRBJ2-1; D call uncertain. The J call could be wrong; TRBJ2-7 is a better fit for the DNA end. CDR3 length: 16 residues. The germline gives CDR1 LGHDT, CDR2 YNNKEL (reference sequence). DNA of the CDR3: TGTGCCAGCAGCCAAGCGGGCGGAGCCGCCTACAATGAGCAGTACTTC. Its translation is CASSQAGGAAYNEQYF.

The genes are TRBV7-2 and TRBJ2-3, with 7 bases fitting TRBD2. This CDR3 contains 16 residues. The V gene's germline CDR1 is SGHTA and CDR2 FQGNSA. J lost 2 bases, V lost 1 base, and 6 bases had no gene match. The CDR3 sequence is CASSLGGRGVTDTQYF. DNA of the CDR3: TGTGCCAGCAGCTTAGGGGGACGGGGGGTCACAGATACGCAGTATTTT.

This clonotype has a handful of counts. J is TRBJ2-7 and V is TRBV7-2; 12 nucleotides line up with TRBD2. The CDR3 has 15 amino acids. Trimming removed 2 bases from V and 4 bases from J; junction bases left unmatched: 3. From germline, CDR1 is SGHTA and CDR2 FQGNSA. For the CDR3, the DNA is TGTGCCAGCAGCTTAACTAGCGGGAGGAAATACGAGCAGTACTTC. The encoded protein is CASSLTSGRKYEQYF.

This chain joins TRBV6-2 or TRBV6-3 and TRBJ2-5, with D perhaps matching TRBD1 (8 bases). CDR1 is MNHEY, CDR2 SVGEGT, per germline. Between the trimmed V and J ends, which lost 2 bases and 9 bases, there was a span of 22 bases. This CDR3 is built from 16 residues. In DNA, the CDR3 is TGTGCCAGCAGTTACGGACCGGACAGGGCTCGGGGGGCCCAGTACTTC. Translated: CASSYGPDRARGAQYF.